The clone carrying this TCR beta chain was counted ten times or more. Its antigen is as yet unknown. The CDR3 regions of TCR beta were amplified from RNA transcripts. During a first-round RT-PCR of the TCR CDR3, the HTBI primer set was used. TCRdb re-analysed the multiplex PCR reads in MiXCR, keeping a single row per CDR3 protein. The table records a few hundred thousand distinct CDR3 sequences, around 14% of them present only once. Extraction of PBMCs used roughly 9.6 ml of fresh peripheral blood. J lost 3 bases, V lost 3 bases, and 8 bases had no gene match. Germline V gene data show CDR1 as SGHAT and CDR2 as FQNNGV. The length of the CDR3 is 16 residues. The sample belongs to a study of T cells in Graves' hyperthyroidism and ophthalmopathy. Study information: Initial diagnosis, before any treatment, was when peripheral blood was collected. Study observations and caveats: Using 13 V-J features, a model discriminated ophthalmopathy from stable hyperthyroidism.

The sample was blood. The sequence came from a woman aged 18-29 years with Graves' hyperthyroidism. V gene TRBV11-2 combines with J gene TRBJ2-3, with 8 bases that match TRBD2. The CDR3 DNA reads as TGTGCCAGCAGCTTCTCCCCAGGACTAGCAACAGATACGCAGTATTTT. This gives the protein CASSFSPGLATDTQYF.